A selection of T cell receptor beta chains follows, all from one sample in a study of radiation and T cells in renal cell carcinoma. TCRdb keeps only in-frame clones here, not all; method: immunoSEQ multiplex PCR. The table has under 200,000 clones, around 89% seen once; the top ten hold around 10%. Here the sequenced sample was blood, taken from a patient whose treatment included radiotherapy and nephrectomy. The receptors were sampled from a woman between 50 and 59 years old with renal cell carcinoma. The CDR3 runs from the conserved cysteine through the conserved F or W. Not all rows give a size; the values are once, few, many and, for expanded clones, a class.

V: TRBV2; J: TRBJ1-1; size: -; CDR3: CASSGFTEAFF
V: TRBV6-5; J: TRBJ2-7; size: -; CDR3: CASSATGQSSYEQYF
V: TRBV19; J: TRBJ1-1; size: few; CDR3: CASTPSPTSNTEAFF
V: TRBV29-1; J: TRBJ2-2; size: -; CDR3: CSVESGGTNTGELFF
V: TRBV19; J: TRBJ1-1; size: -; CDR3: CASTTGGTEAFF
V: TRBV6-6; J: TRBJ2-2; size: -; CDR3: CATTLQGTGELFF
V: TRBV2; J: TRBJ1-2; size: -; CDR3: CASSESLLQGVLDGYTF
V: TRBV6-5; J: TRBJ1-1; size: -; CDR3: CASSYFSGTSAEAFF
V: TRBV18; J: TRBJ2-1; size: -; CDR3: CASSPRQGNEQFF
V: TRBV6-1; J: TRBJ1-3; size: -; CDR3: CASSPRTGKGNTIYF
V: TRBV11-1; J: TRBJ2-7; size: -; CDR3: CASSLGQFSYEQYF
V: TRBV13; J: TRBJ1-5; size: -; CDR3: CASSPSRNQPQHF
V: TRBV7-9; J: TRBJ1-1; size: few; CDR3: CASSLRTGINTEAFF
V: TRBV7-2; J: TRBJ1-6; size: -; CDR3: CASSLVPENSPLHF
V: TRBV6-1; J: TRBJ1-2; size: -; CDR3: CASSDGRDSAIIGYGYTF
V: TRBV7-3; J: TRBJ2-1; size: -; CDR3: CASKGASGGNEQFF
V: TRBV6-1; J: TRBJ1-4; size: -; CDR3: CASSGTGPGELFF
V: TRBV30; J: TRBJ1-5; size: few; CDR3: CAWSPRTGNFGSNQPQHF
V: TRBV6-6; J: TRBJ1-5; size: few; CDR3: CASSHTRHQPQHF
V: TRBV27; J: TRBJ2-1; size: -; CDR3: CASSLSGFSYNEQFF
V: TRBV4-1; J: TRBJ2-7; size: -; CDR3: CASSQGWANTYEQYF
V: TRBV28; J: TRBJ1-2; size: -; CDR3: CASSPPGQGDYGYTF
V: TRBV14; J: TRBJ1-2; size: -; CDR3: CASSGDEGGADYGYTF
V: TRBV5-4; J: TRBJ1-4; size: -; CDR3: CASSDHREIGNEKLFF
V: TRBV19; J: TRBJ1-1; size: -; CDR3: CASSDLGTMNTEAFF
V: TRBV7-2; J: TRBJ2-2; size: -; CDR3: CASSLELAGPTGELFF
V: TRBV2; J: TRBJ1-2; size: -; CDR3: CASTGLGNYGYTF
V: TRBV30; J: TRBJ1-2; size: -; CDR3: CACQGQGGYGYTF
V: TRBV5-1; J: TRBJ2-2; size: -; CDR3: CASSLPPGLNTGELFF
V: TRBV6-5; J: TRBJ1-1; size: -; CDR3: CASSYNGARRNTEAFF
V: TRBV28; J: TRBJ1-1; size: -; CDR3: CASMMNTEAFF